This T cell receptor (beta chain) appears in the sequencing data of a study of shared clonotypes between healthy human individuals. Trimming removed 6 bases from V and 5 bases from J; junction bases left unmatched: 7. The CDR3 totals 13 residues. Germline V CDR1 and CDR2: MNHEY, SVGAGI. Sequenced by immunoSEQ multiplex PCR; TCRdb stores in-frame clones only, minus some. The sample has approximately 1.5 million clones, approximately 98.5% seen once. Sequenced sample: naive CD4+ T cells sorted from blood. The subset: CD45RA+ positively selected. The TCR sequence derives from a man aged 25-45 years in good health. The gene calls are TRBV6-5 and TRBJ2-7; 7 nucleotides agree with TRBD1. CDR3 nucleotide sequence: TGTGCCAGCAGCCCGGGACAGAGAAACGAGCAGTACTTC. The encoded protein is CASSPGQRNEQYF.